The TCR beta chain described here comes from a study of blood T cell repertoires in COVID-19. Study-wide background: Collection of acute and convalescent COVID-19 samples took place in the United States, Italy and Spain. The cDNA or gDNA used as material had been derived from T cells, B-cell-depleted T cells, or PBMCs.

Measured with immunoSEQ multiplex PCR; TCRdb has only the in-frame clones, and not every one. Seen here are over 130,000 clones, about four fifths observed once, and the top ten hold 2.2%. This TCR was sampled from a man in his 70s with acute or convalescent COVID-19. The sequenced material came from peripheral blood.

CDR3 sequence (DNA): TGTGCCAGCAGCGTACCTCCCGGGACAGCGGATCAGCCCCAGCATTTT. Translation: CASSVPPGTADQPQHF. The rearrangement uses TRBV11-3 and TRBJ1-5; TRBD1 aligns across 7 bases. The CDR3 loop spans 16 amino acids. With 5 bases clipped from V and 5 bases from J, the junction kept 12 bases outside the gene matches. The germline gives CDR1 SGHNT, CDR2 YENEEA. Drawing the rest from reference TRBV11-3 and TRBJ1-5, the complete variable domain is EAGVVQSPRYKIIEKKQPVAFWCNPISGHNTLYWYLQNLGQGPELLIRYENEEAVDDSQLPKDRFSAERLKGVDSTLKIQPAELGDSAVYLCASSVPPGTADQPQHFGDGTRLSIL.